The source of this T cell receptor beta chain is a study of shared clonotypes between healthy human individuals. Study conclusions and caveats: Clonotype sharing among donors likely depends on sequencing depth. For naive CD4 cells, roughly 5% of clonotypes were shared across a few donors. Having only a few donors restricted how much genetic and exposure-history diversity was captured.

This table comes from immunoSEQ multiplex PCR, and its TCRdb copy is limited to in-frame clones, with some not included. The profile shows more than 1,200,000 clones, 98% to 99% of them singletons. Per the germline V gene, CDR1 is SGHRS and CDR2 is YFSETQ. Trimming took 7 bases from V and 4 from J, leaving 11 bases between them. The CDR3 loop spans 12 amino acids. About this clone itself: Its target is not known.

The chain is built from TRBV5-1 and TRBJ1-2; D ambiguous. The sample comprised naive CD4+ T cells sorted from blood. Specified subset: CD45RA+ positively selected. This sequence originates from a man aged 25 to 40 in good health. The CDR3 DNA is TGCGCCAGCGGTTCTGGATTCTATGGCTACACCTTC. As protein: CASGSGFYGYTF.